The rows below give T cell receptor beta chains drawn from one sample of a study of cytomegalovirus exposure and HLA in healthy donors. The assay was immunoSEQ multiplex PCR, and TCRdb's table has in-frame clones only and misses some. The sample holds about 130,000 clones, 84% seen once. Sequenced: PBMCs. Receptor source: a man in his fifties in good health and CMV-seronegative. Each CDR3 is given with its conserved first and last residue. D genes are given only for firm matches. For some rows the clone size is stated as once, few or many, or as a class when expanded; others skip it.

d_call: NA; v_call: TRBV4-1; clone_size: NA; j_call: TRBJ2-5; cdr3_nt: TGCGCCAGCAGCCCCCGGACTCCCGAGGAGACCCAGTACTTC; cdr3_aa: CASSPRTPEETQYF
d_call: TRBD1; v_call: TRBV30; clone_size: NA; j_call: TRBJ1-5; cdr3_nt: TGTGCCTGGAATCGGGGACAGGGGAATCAGCCCCAGCATTTT; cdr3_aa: CAWNRGQGNQPQHF
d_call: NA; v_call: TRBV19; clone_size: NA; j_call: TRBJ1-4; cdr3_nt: TGTGCCAGTAGTTTCCGACAGGACCTTAGAGAAAAACTGTTTTTT; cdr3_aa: CASSFRQDLREKLFF
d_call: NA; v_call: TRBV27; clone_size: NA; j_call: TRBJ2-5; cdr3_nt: TGTGCCAGCAGCGGACAGACCCAAGAGACCCAGTACTTC; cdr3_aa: CASSGQTQETQYF
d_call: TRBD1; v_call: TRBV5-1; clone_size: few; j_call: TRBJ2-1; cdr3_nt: TGCGCCAGCAGCTCTGACAGGGGGCCGGGGAATGAGCAGTTCTTC; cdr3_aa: CASSSDRGPGNEQFF
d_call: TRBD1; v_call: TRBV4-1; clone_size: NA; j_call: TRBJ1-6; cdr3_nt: TGCGCCAGCAGCCAAGTTGGGACAGGTGGAGTCTCACCCCTCCACTTT; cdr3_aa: CASSQVGTGGVSPLHF
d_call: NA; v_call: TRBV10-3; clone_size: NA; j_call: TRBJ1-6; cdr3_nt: TGTGCCATCAGTGAGTCGAGAGGAGAGTCACCCCTCCACTTT; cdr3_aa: CAISESRGESPLHF
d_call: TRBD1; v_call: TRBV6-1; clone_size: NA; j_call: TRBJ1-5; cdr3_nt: TGTGCCAGCAGTGAGGCGACAGGGGGCAATCAGCCCCAGCATTTT; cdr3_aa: CASSEATGGNQPQHF
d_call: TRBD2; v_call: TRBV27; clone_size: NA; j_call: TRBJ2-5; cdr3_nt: TGTGCCAGCAGTTCCCTAGGGATAGCGGGCGGGGGAGAGACCCAGTACTTC; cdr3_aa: CASSSLGIAGGGETQYF
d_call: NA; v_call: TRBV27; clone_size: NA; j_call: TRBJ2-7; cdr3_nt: TGTGCCAGCAGTCGATTAACCCCGGGGGGCGCCAACTACGAGCAGTACTTC; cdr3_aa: CASSRLTPGGANYEQYF
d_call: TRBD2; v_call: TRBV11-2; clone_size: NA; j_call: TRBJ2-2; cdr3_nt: TGTGCCAGCAGCAAGAGACTAGCGGCGAACACCGGGGAGCTGTTTTTT; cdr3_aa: CASSKRLAANTGELFF
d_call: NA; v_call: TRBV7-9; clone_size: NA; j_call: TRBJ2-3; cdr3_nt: TGTGCCAGCAGCTCCCGCCTCCGGACAGGCACAGATACGCAGTATTTT; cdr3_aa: CASSSRLRTGTDTQYF
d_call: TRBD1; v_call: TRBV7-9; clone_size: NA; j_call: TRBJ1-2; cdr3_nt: TGTGCCAGCAGATTAACAGGGGGGAATGGCTACACCTTC; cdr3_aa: CASRLTGGNGYTF
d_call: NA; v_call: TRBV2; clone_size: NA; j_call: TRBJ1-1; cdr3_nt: TGTGCCAGCAGCCGATCAACTATGAACACTGAAGCTTTCTTT; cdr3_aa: CASSRSTMNTEAFF
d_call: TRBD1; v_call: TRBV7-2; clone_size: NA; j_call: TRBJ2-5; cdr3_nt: TGTGCCAGCAGCCGGGACAGGGCACAAGAGACCCAGTACTTC; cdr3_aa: CASSRDRAQETQYF
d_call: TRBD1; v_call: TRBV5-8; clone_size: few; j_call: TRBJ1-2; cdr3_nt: TGTGCCAGCAGCTTGTCCCGGGACAGGGGGCCGCCGGTCCATGGCTACACCTTC; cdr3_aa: CASSLSRDRGPPVHGYTF
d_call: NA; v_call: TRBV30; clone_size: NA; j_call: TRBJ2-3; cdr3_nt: TGTGCCTGGACCCCTACTGGGGGGGGCCTCACTAGACGCAGAGATACGCAGTATTTT; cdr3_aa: CAWTPTGGGLTRRRDTQYF
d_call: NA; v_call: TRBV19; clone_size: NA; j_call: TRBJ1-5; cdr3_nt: TGTGCCAGTGATAAGGCCCGGGACTCTAATAGCAATCAGCCCCAGCATTTT; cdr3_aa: CASDKARDSNSNQPQHF
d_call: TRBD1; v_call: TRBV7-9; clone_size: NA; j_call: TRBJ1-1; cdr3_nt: TGTGCCAGCAGCTTGCCTGAGGGGCAGGGGGCCACTGAAGCTTTCTTT; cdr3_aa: CASSLPEGQGATEAFF
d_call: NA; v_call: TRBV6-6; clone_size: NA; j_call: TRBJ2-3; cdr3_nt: TGTGCCAGCAGTTACTCGGAGGTCACAGATACGCAGTATTTT; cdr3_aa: CASSYSEVTDTQYF
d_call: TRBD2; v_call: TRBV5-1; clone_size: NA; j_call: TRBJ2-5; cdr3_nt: TGCGCCAGCAGGACGACCAGCGGGGCAGAGACCCAGTACTTC; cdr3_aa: CASRTTSGAETQYF
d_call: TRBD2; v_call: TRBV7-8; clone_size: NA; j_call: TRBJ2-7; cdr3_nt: TGTGCCAGCAGCTTGACTAGCGGGTTTAACTACGAGCAGTACTTC; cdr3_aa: CASSLTSGFNYEQYF
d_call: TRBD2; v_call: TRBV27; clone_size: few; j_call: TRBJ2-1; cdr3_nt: TGTGCCAGCAGTTTATTGACTAGCGGGGGAAAATACAATGAGCAGTTCTTC; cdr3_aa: CASSLLTSGGKYNEQFF
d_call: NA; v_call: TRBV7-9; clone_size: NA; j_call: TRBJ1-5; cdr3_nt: TGTGCCAGCAGCTTGGTGGGCAGGGGCATCAGTCAGCCCCAGCATTTT; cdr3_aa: CASSLVGRGISQPQHF
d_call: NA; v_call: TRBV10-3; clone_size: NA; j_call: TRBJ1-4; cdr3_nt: TGTGCCATCAGTGGGTCGGGGGCAAATGAAAAACTGTTTTTT; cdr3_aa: CAISGSGANEKLFF
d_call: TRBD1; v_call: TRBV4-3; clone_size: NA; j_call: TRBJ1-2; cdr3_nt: TGCGCCAGCAGCCAAGATGGGGACAGCTATGGCTACACCTTC; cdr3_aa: CASSQDGDSYGYTF
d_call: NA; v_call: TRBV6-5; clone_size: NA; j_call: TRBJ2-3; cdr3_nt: TGTGCCAGCAGTTACAGCCCCTCCGGCACAGATACGCAGTATTTT; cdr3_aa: CASSYSPSGTDTQYF
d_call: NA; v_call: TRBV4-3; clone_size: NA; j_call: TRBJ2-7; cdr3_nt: TGCGCCAGCAGCCAAGAGAGTCAGGGGCGCTCCTACGAGCAGTACTTC; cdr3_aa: CASSQESQGRSYEQYF
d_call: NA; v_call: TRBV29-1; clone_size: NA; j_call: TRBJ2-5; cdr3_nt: TGCAGCGTTGCCCCGCAGCTGACTAGGGAGATGGAGACCCAGTACTTC; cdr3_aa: CSVAPQLTREMETQYF
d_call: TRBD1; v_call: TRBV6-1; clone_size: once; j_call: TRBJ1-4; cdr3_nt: TGTGCCAGCAGTGACAGGGGGCGAACTAATGAAAAACTGTTTTTT; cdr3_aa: CASSDRGRTNEKLFF
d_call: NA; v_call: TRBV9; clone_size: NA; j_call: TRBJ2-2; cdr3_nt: TGTGCCAGCAGCGTAGCGGGGGGCGGAACCGGGGAGCTGTTTTTT; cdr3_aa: CASSVAGGGTGELFF
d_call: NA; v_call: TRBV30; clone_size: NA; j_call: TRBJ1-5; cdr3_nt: TGTGCCTGGAGTGTAAGGGGCAGGCTAAATCAGCCCCAGCATTTT; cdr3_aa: CAWSVRGRLNQPQHF
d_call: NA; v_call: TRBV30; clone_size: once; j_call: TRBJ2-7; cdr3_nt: TGTGCCTGGAGTGTGGACAATTACTACGAGCAGTACTTC; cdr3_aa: CAWSVDNYYEQYF
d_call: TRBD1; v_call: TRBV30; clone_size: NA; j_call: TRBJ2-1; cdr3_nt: TGTGCCTGGGGACAGGCAAATTACAATGAGCAGTTCTTC; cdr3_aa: CAWGQANYNEQFF
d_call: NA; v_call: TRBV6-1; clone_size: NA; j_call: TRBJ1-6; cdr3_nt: TGTGCCATCCTGACAGCTTTGCGTTCACCCCTCCACTTT; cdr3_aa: CAILTALRSPLHF
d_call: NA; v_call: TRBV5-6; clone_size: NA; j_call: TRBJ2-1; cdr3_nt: TGTGCCAGCAGTGGGGGGTACAGGGGCGCCCACCACAATGAGCAGTTCTTC; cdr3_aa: CASSGGYRGAHHNEQFF
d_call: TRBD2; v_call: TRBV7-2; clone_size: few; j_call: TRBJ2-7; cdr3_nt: TGTGCCAGCAGCCCCAGCGGGGAAAGCTCCTACGAGCAGTACTTC; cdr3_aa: CASSPSGESSYEQYF
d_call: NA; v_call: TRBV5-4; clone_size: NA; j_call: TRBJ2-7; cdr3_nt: TGTGCCAGCAGCCCGGGTGACTCCTACGAGCAGTACTTC; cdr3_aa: CASSPGDSYEQYF
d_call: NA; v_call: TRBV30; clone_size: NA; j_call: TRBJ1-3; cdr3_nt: TGTGCCTGGCAGACGGGTTTATTTGGAAACACCATATATTTT; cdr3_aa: CAWQTGLFGNTIYF
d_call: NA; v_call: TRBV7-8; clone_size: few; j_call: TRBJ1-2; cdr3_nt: TGTGCCAGCAGCTTAGATTTGGCAGGATCGGCCTATGGCTACACCTTC; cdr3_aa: CASSLDLAGSAYGYTF
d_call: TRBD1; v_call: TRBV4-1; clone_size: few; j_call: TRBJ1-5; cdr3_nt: TGCGCCAGCAGCCCCGGACAGGGATCCCGTGGTACCAATCAGCCCCAGCATTTT; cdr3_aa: CASSPGQGSRGTNQPQHF
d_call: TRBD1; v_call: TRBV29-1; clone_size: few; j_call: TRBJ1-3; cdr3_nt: TGCAGCGTTCAACCGGGACAGGGTGGAAACACCATATATTTT; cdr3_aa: CSVQPGQGGNTIYF
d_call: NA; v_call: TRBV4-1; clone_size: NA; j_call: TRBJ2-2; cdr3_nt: TGCGCCAGCAGCCAAGATAGGAGCCGGATCCTAGACGGGACCGGGGAGCTGTTTTTT; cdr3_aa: CASSQDRSRILDGTGELFF
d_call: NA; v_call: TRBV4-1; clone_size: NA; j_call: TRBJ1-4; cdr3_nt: TGCGCCAGCAGCCAATACGGGGGGAGGGACCTTAATGAAAAACTGTTTTTT; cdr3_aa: CASSQYGGRDLNEKLFF
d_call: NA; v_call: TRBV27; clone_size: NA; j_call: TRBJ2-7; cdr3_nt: TGTGCCAGCAGTTTTGGCCCTCTAGAGATCGGTTCCTACGAGCAGTACTTC; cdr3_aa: CASSFGPLEIGSYEQYF
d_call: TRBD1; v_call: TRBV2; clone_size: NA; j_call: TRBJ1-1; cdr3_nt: TGTGCCACGGGGACAGCGAACACTGAAGCTTTCTTT; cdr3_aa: CATGTANTEAFF
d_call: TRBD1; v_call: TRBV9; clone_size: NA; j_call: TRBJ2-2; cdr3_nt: TGTGCCAGCAGCGGCTTGACAGGGGGCAGCAACACCGGGGAGCTGTTTTTT; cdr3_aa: CASSGLTGGSNTGELFF